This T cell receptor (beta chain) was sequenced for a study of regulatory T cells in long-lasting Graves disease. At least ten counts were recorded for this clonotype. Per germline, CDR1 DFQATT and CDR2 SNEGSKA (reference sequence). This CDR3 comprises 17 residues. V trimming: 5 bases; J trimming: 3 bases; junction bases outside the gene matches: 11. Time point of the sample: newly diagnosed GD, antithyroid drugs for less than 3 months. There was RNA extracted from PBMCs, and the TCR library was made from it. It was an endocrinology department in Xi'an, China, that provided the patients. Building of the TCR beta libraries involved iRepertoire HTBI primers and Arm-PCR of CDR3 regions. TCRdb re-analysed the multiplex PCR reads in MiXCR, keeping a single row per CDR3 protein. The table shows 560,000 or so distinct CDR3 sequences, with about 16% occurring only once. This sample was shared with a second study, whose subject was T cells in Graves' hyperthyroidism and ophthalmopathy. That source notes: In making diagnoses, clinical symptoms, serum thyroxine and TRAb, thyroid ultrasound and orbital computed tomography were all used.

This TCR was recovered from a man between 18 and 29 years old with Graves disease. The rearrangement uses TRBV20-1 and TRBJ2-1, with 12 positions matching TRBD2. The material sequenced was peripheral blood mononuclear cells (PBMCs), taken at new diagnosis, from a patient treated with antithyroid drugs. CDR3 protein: CSASTSGSGMIYNEQFF. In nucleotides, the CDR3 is TGCAGTGCTTCGACTAGCGGGAGTGGGATGATCTACAATGAGCAGTTCTTC.